The 3 T cell receptor beta chains below come from one sample, sequenced in a study of CD8+ T cells in alopecia areata. Following RNA extraction, reverse transcription yielded cDNA that acted as the sequencing template. The data were produced by immunoSEQ multiplex PCR, yet TCRdb's version contains in-frame clones alone and is incomplete. The top ten hold 2% to 3% of the sample, which has roughly 230,000 clones, roughly 40% seen once. The treatment here: oral pan-JAK inhibitor, 5-10 mg twice daily. This material consisted of CD4+ T cells sorted from blood, taken at roughly week 36, from a patient treated with tofacitinib. The receptors derive from a human donor with alopecia areata.

This chain uses TRBV28 with TRBJ1-5; TRBD1 matches at 8 bases. The CDR3 has 16 amino acids. The V and J ends lost 5 bases and 2 bases, in that order; junction bases with no gene match: 8. CDR1 and CDR2 from the germline V gene are MDHEN and SYDVKM. The CDR3 is CASSGRQGKGNQPQHF. For the CDR3, the DNA is TGTGCCAGCAGTGGGAGACAGGGGAAAGGCAATCAGCCCCAGCATTTT.

This clone came up a few times. The rearrangement joins TRBV12-5 to TRBJ2-5; D remains ambiguous. The germline gives CDR1 LGHNT, CDR2 FRNRAP. The CDR3 runs to 12 residues. V was pared by 3 bases and J by 5 bases, with 7 bases between. The CDR3: CASGFSGETQYF. CDR3 sequence (DNA): TGTGCTAGTGGTTTCAGTGGGGAGACCCAGTACTTC.

A few counts support this clone. This sequence joins TRBV30 and TRBJ1-2, with no clear D. This CDR3 has 11 residues. V lost 0 bases and J 7 bases, leaving 6 bases between the germline ends. CDR1 and CDR2 from the germline V gene are GTSNPN and SVGIG (reference sequence). The CDR3 DNA reads TGTGCCTGGAGTGTCGTGGGTGGCTACACCTTC. This translates into CAWSVVGGYTF.